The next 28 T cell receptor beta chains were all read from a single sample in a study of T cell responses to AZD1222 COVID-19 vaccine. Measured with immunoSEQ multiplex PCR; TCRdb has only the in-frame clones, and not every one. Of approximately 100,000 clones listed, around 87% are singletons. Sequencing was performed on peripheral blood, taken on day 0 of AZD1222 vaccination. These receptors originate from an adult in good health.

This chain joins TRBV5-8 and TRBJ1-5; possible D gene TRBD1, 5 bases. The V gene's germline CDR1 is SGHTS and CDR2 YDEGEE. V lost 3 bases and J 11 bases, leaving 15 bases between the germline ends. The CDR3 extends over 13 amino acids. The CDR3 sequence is CASSYKSKTAQHF. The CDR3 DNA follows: TGTGCCAGCAGCTACAAAAGCAAGACAGCCCAGCATTTT. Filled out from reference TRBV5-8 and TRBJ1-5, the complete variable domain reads EAGVTQSPTHLIKTRGQQATLRCSPISGHTSVYWYQQALGLGLQFLLWYDEGEERNRGNFPPRFSGRQFPNYSSELNVNALELEDSALYLCASSYKSKTAQHFGDGTRLSIL.

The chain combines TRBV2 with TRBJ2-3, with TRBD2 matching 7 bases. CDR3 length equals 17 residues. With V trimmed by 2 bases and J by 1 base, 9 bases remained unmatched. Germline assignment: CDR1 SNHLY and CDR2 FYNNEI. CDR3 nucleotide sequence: TGTGCCAGCAGTGAAAAGCGGGAAAGCCCCCGCACAGATACGCAGTATTTT. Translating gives CASSEKRESPRTDTQYF. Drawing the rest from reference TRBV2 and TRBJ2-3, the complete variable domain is EPEVTQTPSHQVTQMGQEVILRCVPISNHLYFYWYRQILGQKVEFLVSFYNNEISEKSEIFDDQFSVERPDGSNFTLKIRSTKLEDSAMYFCASSEKRESPRTDTQYFGPGTRLTVL.

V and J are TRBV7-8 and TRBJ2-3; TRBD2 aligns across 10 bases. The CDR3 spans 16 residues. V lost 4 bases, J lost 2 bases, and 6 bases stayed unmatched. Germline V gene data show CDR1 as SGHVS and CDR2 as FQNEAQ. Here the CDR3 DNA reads TGTGCCAGCAGCTCCCGGACTAGCGGTTACACAGATACGCAGTATTTT. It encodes CASSSRTSGYTDTQYF. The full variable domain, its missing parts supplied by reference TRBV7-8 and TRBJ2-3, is GAGVSQSPRYKVAKRGQDVALRCDPISGHVSLFWYQQALGQGPEFLTYFQNEAQLDKSGLPSDRFFAERPEGSVSTLKIQRTQQEDSAVYLCASSSRTSGYTDTQYFGPGTRLTVL.

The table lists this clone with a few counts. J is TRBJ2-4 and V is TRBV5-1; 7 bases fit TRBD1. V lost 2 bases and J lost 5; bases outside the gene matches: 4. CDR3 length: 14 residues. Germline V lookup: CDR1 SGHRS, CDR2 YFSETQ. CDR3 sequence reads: CASSLGTAQNIQYF. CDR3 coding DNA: TGCGCCAGCAGCTTAGGGACAGCTCAAAACATTCAGTACTTC.

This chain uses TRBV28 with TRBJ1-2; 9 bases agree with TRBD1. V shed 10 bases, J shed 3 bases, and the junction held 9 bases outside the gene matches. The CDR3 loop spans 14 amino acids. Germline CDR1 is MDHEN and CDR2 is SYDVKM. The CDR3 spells CATKTGGADYGYTF. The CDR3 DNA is TGTGCCACCAAAACAGGGGGCGCGGACTATGGCTACACCTTC.

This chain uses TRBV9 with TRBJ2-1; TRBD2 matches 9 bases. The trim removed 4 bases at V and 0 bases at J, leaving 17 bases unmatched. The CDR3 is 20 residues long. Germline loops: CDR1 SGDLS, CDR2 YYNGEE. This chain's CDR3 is CASSPTGLATSFSSYNEQFF. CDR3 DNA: TGTGCCAGCAGCCCTACCGGACTAGCGACATCCTTTAGCTCCTACAATGAGCAGTTCTTC.

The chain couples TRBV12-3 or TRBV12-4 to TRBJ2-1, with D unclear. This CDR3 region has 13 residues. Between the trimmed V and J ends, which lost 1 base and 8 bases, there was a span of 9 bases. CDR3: CASSLDSTDEQFF. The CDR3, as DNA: TGTGCCAGCAGTTTAGATTCGACGGATGAGCAGTTCTTC.

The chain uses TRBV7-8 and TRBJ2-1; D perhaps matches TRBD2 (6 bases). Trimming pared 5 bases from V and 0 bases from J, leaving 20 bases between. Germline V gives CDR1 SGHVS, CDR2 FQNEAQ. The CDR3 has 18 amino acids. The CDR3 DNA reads TGTGCCAGCAGCGCAAGCAGTTTTAGCGGCCCCTCCTACAATGAGCAGTTCTTC. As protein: CASSASSFSGPSYNEQFF.

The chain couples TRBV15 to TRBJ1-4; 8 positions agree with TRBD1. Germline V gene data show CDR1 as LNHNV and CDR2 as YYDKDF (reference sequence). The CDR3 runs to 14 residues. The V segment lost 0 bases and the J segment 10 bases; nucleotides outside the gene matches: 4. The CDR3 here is CATSRDRGPVKLFF. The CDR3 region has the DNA TGTGCCACCAGCAGAGACAGGGGGCCGGTAAAACTGTTTTTT.

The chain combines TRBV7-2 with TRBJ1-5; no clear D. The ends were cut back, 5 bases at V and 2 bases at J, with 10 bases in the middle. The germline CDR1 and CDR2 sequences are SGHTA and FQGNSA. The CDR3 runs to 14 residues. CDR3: CASSTDGGNQPQHF. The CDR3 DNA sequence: TGTGCCAGCAGCACAGACGGAGGCAATCAGCCCCAGCATTTT.

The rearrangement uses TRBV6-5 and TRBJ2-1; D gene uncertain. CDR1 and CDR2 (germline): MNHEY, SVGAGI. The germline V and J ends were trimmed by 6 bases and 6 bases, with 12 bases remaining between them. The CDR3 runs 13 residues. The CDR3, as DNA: TGTGCCAGCAGGGTTATGGGCAGCAATGAGCAGTTCTTC. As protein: CASRVMGSNEQFF.

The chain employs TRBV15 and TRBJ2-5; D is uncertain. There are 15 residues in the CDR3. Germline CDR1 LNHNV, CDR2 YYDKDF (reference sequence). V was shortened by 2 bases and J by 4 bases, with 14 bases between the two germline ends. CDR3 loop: CATSRSYDKGETQYF. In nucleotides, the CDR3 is TGTGCCACCAGCAGAAGCTACGATAAGGGAGAGACCCAGTACTTC. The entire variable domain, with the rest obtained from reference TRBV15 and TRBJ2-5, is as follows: DAMVIQNPRYQVTQFGKPVTLSCSQTLNHNVMYWYQQKSSQAPKLLFHYYDKDFNNEADTPDNFQSRRPNTSFCFLDIRSPGLGDTAMYLCATSRSYDKGETQYFGPGTRLLVL.

CDR3 nucleotides: TGTGCCAGTAGTATCAGGGGAACTGGAAACACCATATATTTT. Protein: CASSIRGTGNTIYF. This rearrangement joins TRBV19 to TRBJ1-3, with a weak D call TRBD1 (6 bases). The V gene lost 3 bases and the J gene lost 2 bases, with 8 bases spanning the gap. The germline gives CDR1 LNHDA, CDR2 SQIVND (reference sequence). This CDR3 has 14 residues.

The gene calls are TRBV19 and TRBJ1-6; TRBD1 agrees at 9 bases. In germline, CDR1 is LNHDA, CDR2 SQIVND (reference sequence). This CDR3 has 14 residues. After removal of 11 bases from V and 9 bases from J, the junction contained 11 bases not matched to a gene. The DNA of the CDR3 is TGTGCCTGTAAACCGGGACAGGGAGGTTCACCCCTCCACTTT. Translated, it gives CACKPGQGGSPLHF.

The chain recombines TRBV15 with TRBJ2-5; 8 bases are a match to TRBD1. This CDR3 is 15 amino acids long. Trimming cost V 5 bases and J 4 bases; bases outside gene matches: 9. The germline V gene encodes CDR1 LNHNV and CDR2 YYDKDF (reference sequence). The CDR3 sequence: CATSGWTGLGETQYF. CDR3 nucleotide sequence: TGTGCCACCAGCGGATGGACAGGGTTAGGAGAGACCCAGTACTTC.

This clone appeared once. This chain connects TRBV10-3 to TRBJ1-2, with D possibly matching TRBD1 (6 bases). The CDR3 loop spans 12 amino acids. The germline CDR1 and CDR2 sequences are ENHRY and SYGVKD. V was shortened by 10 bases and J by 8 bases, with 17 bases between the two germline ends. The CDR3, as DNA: TGTGCCACCCGGGACAACTGGGGAGGCTACACCTTC. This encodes CATRDNWGGYTF.

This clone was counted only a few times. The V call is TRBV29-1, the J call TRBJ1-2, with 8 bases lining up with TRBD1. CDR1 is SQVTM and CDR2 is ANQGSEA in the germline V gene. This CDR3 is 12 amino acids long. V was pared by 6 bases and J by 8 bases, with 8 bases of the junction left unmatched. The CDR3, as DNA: TGCAGCGTATTAAGGACAGGGTTCGGCTACACCTTC. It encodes CSVLRTGFGYTF.

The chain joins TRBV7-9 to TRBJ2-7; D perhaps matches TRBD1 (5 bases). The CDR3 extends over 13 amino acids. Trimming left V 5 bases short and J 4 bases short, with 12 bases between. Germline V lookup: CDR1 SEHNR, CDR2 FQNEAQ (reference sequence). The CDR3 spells CASSPGRAYEQYF. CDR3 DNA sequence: TGTGCCAGCAGCCCCGGCAGGGCGTACGAGCAGTACTTC.

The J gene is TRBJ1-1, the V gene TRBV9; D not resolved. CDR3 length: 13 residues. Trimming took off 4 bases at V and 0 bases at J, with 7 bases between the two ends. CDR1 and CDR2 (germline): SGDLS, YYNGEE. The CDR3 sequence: CASSPRLNTEAFF. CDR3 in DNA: TGTGCCAGCAGCCCCCGGCTGAACACTGAAGCTTTCTTT.

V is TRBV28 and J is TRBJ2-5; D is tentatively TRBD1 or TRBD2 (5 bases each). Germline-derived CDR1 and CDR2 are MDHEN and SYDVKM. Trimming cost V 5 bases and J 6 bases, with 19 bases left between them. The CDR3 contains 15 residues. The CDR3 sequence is CASSPPGAGEKTQYF. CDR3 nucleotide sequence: TGTGCCAGCAGTCCACCCGGGGCCGGGGAGAAGACCCAGTACTTC.

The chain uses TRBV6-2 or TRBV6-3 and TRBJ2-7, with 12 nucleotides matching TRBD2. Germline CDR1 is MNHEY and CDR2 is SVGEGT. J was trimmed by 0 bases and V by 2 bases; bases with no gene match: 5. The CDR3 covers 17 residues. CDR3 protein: CASSYGLAGGISYEQYF. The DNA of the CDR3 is TGTGCCAGCAGTTACGGGCTAGCGGGAGGGATCTCCTACGAGCAGTACTTC.

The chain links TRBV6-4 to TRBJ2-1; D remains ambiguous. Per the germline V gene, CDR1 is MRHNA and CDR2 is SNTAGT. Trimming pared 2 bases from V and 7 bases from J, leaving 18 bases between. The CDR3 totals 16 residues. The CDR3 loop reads CASSDLEHCGCNEQFF. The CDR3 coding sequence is TGTGCCAGCAGTGACCTAGAGCACTGCGGATGTAATGAGCAGTTCTTC.

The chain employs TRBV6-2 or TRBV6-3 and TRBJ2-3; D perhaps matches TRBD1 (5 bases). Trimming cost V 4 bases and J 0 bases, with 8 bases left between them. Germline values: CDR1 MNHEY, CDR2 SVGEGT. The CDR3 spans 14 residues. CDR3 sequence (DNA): TGTGCCAGCAGTTCGACAGTTAGCACAGATACGCAGTATTTT. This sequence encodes CASSSTVSTDTQYF.

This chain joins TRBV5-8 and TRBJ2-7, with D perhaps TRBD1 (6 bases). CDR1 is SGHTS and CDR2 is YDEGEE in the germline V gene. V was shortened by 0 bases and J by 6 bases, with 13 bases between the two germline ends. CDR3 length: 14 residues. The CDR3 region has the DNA TGTGCCAGCAGCTTGGTTCAGGGGATCTCCGAGCAGTACTTC. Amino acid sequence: CASSLVQGISEQYF.

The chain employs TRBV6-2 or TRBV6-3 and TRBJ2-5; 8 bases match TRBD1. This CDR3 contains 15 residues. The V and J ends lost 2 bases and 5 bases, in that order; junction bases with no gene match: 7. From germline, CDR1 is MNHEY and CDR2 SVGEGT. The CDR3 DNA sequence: TGTGCCAGCAGTTACAGGGACAGGTTGCGGGAGACCCAGTACTTC. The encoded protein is CASSYRDRLRETQYF.

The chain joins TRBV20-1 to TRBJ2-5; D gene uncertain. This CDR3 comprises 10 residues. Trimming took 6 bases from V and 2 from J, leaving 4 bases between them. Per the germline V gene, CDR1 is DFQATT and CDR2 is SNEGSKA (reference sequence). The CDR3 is CSAAQETQYF. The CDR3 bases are TGCAGTGCCGCACAAGAGACCCAGTACTTC.

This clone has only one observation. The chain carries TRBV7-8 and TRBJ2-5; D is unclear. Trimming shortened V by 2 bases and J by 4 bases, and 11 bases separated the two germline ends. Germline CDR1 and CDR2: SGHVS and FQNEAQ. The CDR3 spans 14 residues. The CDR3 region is CASSLLLRRETQYF. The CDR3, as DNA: TGTGCCAGCAGCTTACTATTACGAAGAGAGACCCAGTACTTC.

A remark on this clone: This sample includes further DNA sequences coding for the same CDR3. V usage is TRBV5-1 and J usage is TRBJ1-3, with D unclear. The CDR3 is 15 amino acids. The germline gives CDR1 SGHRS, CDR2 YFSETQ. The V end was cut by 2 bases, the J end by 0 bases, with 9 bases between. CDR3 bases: TGCGCCAGCAGCTTAGACGGAAGCTCTGGAAACACCATATATTTT. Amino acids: CASSLDGSSGNTIYF.